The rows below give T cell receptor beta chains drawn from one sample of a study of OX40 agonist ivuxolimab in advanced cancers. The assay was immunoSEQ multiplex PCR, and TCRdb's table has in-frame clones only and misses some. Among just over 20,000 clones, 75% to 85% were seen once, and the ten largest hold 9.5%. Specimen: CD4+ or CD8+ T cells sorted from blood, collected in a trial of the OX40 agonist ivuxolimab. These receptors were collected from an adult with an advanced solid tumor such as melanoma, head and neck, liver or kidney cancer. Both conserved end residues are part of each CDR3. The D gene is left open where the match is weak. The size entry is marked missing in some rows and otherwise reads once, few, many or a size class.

DNA: TGCGCCAGCAGCTTGGGCACTGTACAGGGCCCCCTCGAGCAGTACTTC; CDR3: CASSLGTVQGPLEQYF; D: .; V: TRBV5-1; size: .; J: TRBJ2-7
DNA: TGTGCCAGCAGCCTCGTTGGCGATACGCAGTATTTT; CDR3: CASSLVGDTQYF; D: .; V: TRBV7-9; size: .; J: TRBJ2-3
DNA: TGCGCCAGCAGCCTCTCTCCCCAGGGAGATCAGCCCCAGCATTTT; CDR3: CASSLSPQGDQPQHF; D: .; V: TRBV5-1; size: .; J: TRBJ1-5
DNA: TGTGCCAGCAGGACAGGGAAAGGAAACACCATATATTTT; CDR3: CASRTGKGNTIYF; D: TRBD1; V: TRBV19; size: .; J: TRBJ1-3
DNA: TGTGCCAGCAGCTTTCCAGGGAAAGTAGGAGACTCTGAAGCTTTCTTT; CDR3: CASSFPGKVGDSEAFF; D: .; V: TRBV7-2; size: .; J: TRBJ1-1
DNA: TGTGCCAGCAGTGGAGGGGGCATCTCGTCTGAGCAGTTCTTC; CDR3: CASSGGGISSEQFF; D: TRBD1; V: TRBV6-1; size: once; J: TRBJ2-1
DNA: TGTGCCAGCAGCTCGACAACCGGCGAGCAGTACTTC; CDR3: CASSSTTGEQYF; D: .; V: TRBV5-4; size: .; J: TRBJ2-7
DNA: TGTGCCAGCAGCCCCCCTTTACAGGCCGGACAGTACTTC; CDR3: CASSPPLQAGQYF; D: .; V: TRBV2; size: once; J: TRBJ2-7
DNA: TGTGCCAGCAGCTATCTGTCACAGAGAACTAACTATGGCTACACCTTC; CDR3: CASSYLSQRTNYGYTF; D: .; V: TRBV5-5; size: few; J: TRBJ1-2
DNA: TGTGCCAGCAGCCAAGATCTAACTAAGAACAATGAGCAGTTCTTC; CDR3: CASSQDLTKNNEQFF; D: .; V: TRBV4-2; size: .; J: TRBJ2-1
DNA: TGTGCCAGCTCACCTCAGGGGGCCTACGAGCAGTACTTC; CDR3: CASSPQGAYEQYF; D: TRBD1; V: TRBV18; size: .; J: TRBJ2-7
DNA: TGTGCCAGCAGCCAGGGACAGGGCGACTACAATGAGCAGTTCTTC; CDR3: CASSQGQGDYNEQFF; D: TRBD1; V: TRBV7-9; size: .; J: TRBJ2-1
DNA: TGTGCCAGCAGCCAATGGCCCCCCGATGCTGGCTACACCTTC; CDR3: CASSQWPPDAGYTF; D: .; V: TRBV11-3; size: .; J: TRBJ1-2
DNA: TGTGCCAGTGGGACAGGGGGTGGCGTGTACCAGCCCCAGCATTTT; CDR3: CASGTGGGVYQPQHF; D: TRBD1; V: TRBV2; size: .; J: TRBJ1-5
DNA: TGCGCCAGCAGCCAAGAGAGCCAGATGAGCTCCTATAATTCACCCCTCCACTTT; CDR3: CASSQESQMSSYNSPLHF; D: .; V: TRBV4-3; size: few; J: TRBJ1-6